This record concerns one T cell receptor beta chain sequence. A much larger clone lies one base from this, so it may be a read error. These data belong to a study of blood T cell repertoires in COVID-19. Overall study context: Sources were T cells, B-cell-depleted T cells, or PBMCs; the material itself was cDNA or gDNA.

V was shortened by 8 bases and J by 0 bases, with 14 bases between the two germline ends. Germline CDR1 is WSHSY and CDR2 is SAAADI. This CDR3 is 14 amino acids long. As processed by the authors: Scientists estimated how many nucleated cells there were by amplifying reference gene primers. Repertoires were generated with immunoSEQ multiplex PCR, while TCRdb's copy carries only in-frame clones and drops some. V and J calls and clone size are given by that table; D and trimming were obtained from the DNA. The data contain 200,000 to 300,000 clones, just under 85% of them singletons. Material: peripheral blood. This chain uses TRBV10-2 with TRBJ2-7; a possible D gene is TRBD1 (6 bases). The sequence was obtained from a woman of 80 years or more with acute or convalescent COVID-19. CDR3 sequence reads: CASCGQGSSYEQYF. CDR3 coding DNA: TGCGCCAGCTGTGGGCAGGGGAGCTCCTACGAGCAGTACTTC.